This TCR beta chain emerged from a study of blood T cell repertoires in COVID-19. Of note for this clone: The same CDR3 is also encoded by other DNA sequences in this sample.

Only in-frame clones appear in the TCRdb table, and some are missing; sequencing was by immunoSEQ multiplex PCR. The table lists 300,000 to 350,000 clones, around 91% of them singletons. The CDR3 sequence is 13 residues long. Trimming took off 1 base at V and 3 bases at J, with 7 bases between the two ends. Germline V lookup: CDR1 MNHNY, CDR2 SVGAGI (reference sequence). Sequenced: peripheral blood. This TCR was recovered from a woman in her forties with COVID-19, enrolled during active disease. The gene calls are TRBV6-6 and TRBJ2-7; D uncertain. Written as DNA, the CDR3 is TGTGCCAGCAGTTACTTGGCGGACTACGAGCAGTACTTC. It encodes CASSYLADYEQYF.